This T cell receptor (beta chain) was found in a study of blood T cells in healthy people across ages. This clonotype has a handful of counts. Germline CDR1 is SGHRS and CDR2 is YFSETQ. The CDR3 is 18 residues long. The V gene lost 0 bases and the J gene lost 2 bases, with 18 bases spanning the gap. Together with a sample-barcoded 5' primer, a J-beta primer mix was included in a second PCR lasting about 7 to 11 cycles. MiXCR, run by TCRdb on the 5' RACE reads, gives a single entry per CDR3 protein. The data show roughly 1.5 million distinct CDR3 sequences, around 40% seen once. The rearrangement joins TRBV5-1 to TRBJ2-1; D uncertain. Sample: blood. The receptor was isolated from a woman aged 18-35 years in good health. This CDR3 is CASSLAIELGTPYNEQFF. CDR3 bases: TGCGCCAGCAGCTTGGCCATAGAGCTCGGAACCCCCTACAATGAGCAGTTCTTC. Looking up the rest from reference TRBV5-1 and TRBJ2-1 gives the full variable domain: KAGVTQTPRYLIKTRGQQVTLSCSPISGHRSVSWYQQTPGQGLQFLFEYFSETQRNKGNFPGRFSGRQFSNSRSEMNVSTLELGDSALYLCASSLAIELGTPYNEQFFGPGTRLTVL.